This T cell receptor (beta chain) emerged from a study of T cells in Graves' hyperthyroidism and ophthalmopathy. There are a few counts of this clonotype. RNA transcripts provided the source from which TCR beta CDR3 regions were amplified. First-round RT-PCR targeting the TCR CDR3 was performed with the HTBI primer set. Using its own MiXCR run on the multiplex PCR reads, TCRdb lists one record per CDR3 protein. The sample records 660,000 or so distinct CDR3 sequences, around 20% being singletons. The J segment lost 15 bases and the V segment lost 4 bases, leaving 10 bases of the junction unmatched. Germline lookup yields CDR1 SGHTA and CDR2 FQGTGA. The CDR3 extends over 13 amino acids.

The material sequenced was blood. The source of this sequence is a man younger than 45 with Graves' ophthalmopathy. The chain has TRBV7-3 and TRBJ2-1, with 9 bases lining up with TRBD1. CDR3 sequence (DNA): TGTGCCAGCAGCTCCGGGGGACAGGGATGGGTGTTCTTC. Protein sequence: CASSSGGQGWVFF.